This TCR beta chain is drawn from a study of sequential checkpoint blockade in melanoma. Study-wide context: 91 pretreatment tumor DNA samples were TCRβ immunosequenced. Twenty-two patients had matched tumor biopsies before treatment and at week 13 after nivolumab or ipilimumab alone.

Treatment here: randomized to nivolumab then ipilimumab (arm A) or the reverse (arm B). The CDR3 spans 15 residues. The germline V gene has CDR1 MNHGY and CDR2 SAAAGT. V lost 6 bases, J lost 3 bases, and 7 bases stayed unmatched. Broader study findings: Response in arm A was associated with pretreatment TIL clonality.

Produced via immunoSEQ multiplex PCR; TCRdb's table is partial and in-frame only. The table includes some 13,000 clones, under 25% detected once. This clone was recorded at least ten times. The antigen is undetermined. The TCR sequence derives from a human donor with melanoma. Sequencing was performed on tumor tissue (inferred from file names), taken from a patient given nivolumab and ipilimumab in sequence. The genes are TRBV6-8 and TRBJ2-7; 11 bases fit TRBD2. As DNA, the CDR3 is TGTGCCAGCAGCGACCCTAGCGGGGGGTACTACGAGCAGTACTTC. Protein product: CASSDPSGGYYEQYF.